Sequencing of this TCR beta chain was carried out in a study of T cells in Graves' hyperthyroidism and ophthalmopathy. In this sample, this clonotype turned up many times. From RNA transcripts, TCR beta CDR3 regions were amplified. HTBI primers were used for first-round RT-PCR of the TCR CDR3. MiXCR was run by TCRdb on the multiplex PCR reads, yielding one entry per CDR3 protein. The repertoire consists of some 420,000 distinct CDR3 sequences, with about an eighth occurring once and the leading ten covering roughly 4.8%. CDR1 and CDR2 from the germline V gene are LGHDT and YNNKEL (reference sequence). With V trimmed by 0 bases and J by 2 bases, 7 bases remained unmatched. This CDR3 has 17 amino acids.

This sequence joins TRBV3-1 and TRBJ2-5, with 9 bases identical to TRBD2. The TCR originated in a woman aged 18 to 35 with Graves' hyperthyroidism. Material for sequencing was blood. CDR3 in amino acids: CASSQDLVAGDQETQYF. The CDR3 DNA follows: TGTGCCAGCAGCCAAGATCTTGTAGCGGGGGATCAAGAGACCCAGTACTTC.